The 22 T cell receptor beta chains below come from one sample, sequenced in a study of CD8+ T cells in alopecia areata. As the sequencing template, cDNA was produced by extracting RNA and reverse transcribing it. Sequenced by immunoSEQ multiplex PCR; TCRdb stores in-frame clones only, minus some. This record lists about 3,200 clones, none seen once only, and the top ten clones contain around 43%. Material: lesional skin. These receptors originate from a C3H/HeJ mouse with alopecia areata. MHC haplotype: H2-k.

This clone was detected ten times or more. Gene names and germline match the mouse. The CDR3 DNA, read in part, is TGTGCCAGCGGTGATCGGTGGGGGGCAGAA. This sequence encodes CASGDRWGAE. The entire CDR3 reads CASGDRWGAETLYF. This chain joins TRBV13-2 and TRBJ2-3, with a tentative D call TRBD2 (6 bases). The read gets to within 4 residues of the CDR3 end, and the germline J gene fills in the rest. CDR1 and CDR2 from the germline V gene are NNHNN and SYGAGS (reference sequence). Trimming removed 1 base from V and 3 bases from J, with 9 bases in between. CDR3 length: 14 amino acids.

This clone has ten or more counts. Gene names are the mouse ones. Read sequence stops 4 residues before the CDR3 end, and the germline J gene provides the missing end. This sample also contains other DNA sequences that code for the same CDR3. This rearrangement joins TRBV5 to TRBJ1-1; D unclear. Germline V lookup: CDR1 LGHNA, CDR2 YNLKQL (reference sequence). CDR3 length: 12 amino acids. Trimming took off 0 bases at V and 4 bases at J, with 3 bases between the two ends. The CDR3 reads CASSQEGTEVFF. The CDR3 bases that were read are TGTGCCAGCAGCCAAGAAGGCACA.

In its sample, this clone was seen many times. Mouse gene names and germline throughout. The read comes to an end 4 residues before the CDR3 does, leaving the germline J gene to fill in the end. The V and J genes are TRBV13-3 and TRBJ2-7; TRBD2 agrees at 9 bases. Germline-derived CDR1 and CDR2 are NNHDY and SYVADS. The CDR3 sequence is 14 residues long. This CDR3 is CASSEAWGGYEQYF. The covered CDR3 bases are TGTGCCAGCAGTGAAGCCTGGGGGGGTTAT.

Turning to this clone: These gene names are mouse names. The sequenced fragment ends 4 residues before the CDR3 boundary, so the rest is inferred from the germline J gene. J is TRBJ2-2 and V is TRBV4; 10 nucleotides align to TRBD1. The CDR3 extends over 15 amino acids. V lost 5 bases, J lost 4 bases, and 4 bases stayed unmatched. Germline CDR1 LGHDT, CDR2 YNNKQL (reference sequence). The DNA read from the CDR3 is TGTGCCAGCAGCGCTCGGGACAGGGGCACCGGG. It is translated as CASSARDRGTG. In full, the CDR3 is CASSARDRGTGQLYF.

This clone has ten or more counts. A mismatch at residue 11 separates the TCRdb protein from the translated DNA, so the protein presented here was translated from the DNA. Gene names denote mouse genes. The CDR3 end falls 3 residues outside the read, so it is completed with the germline J gene. The rearrangement links TRBV13-1 to TRBJ1-3, with 7 bases lining up with TRBD1. The ends lost 5 bases at V and 0 bases at J; junction bases unmatched: 2. The CDR3 covers 14 residues. In germline, CDR1 is NSHNY, CDR2 SYGAGN. The part of the CDR3 DNA that was read is TGTGCCAGCAGGACAGGGTTTTCTGGAAATACG. As protein: CASRTGFSGNT. The entire CDR3 reads CASRTGFSGNTLYF.

This clone was counted many times. All gene names here are mouse names. The CDR3 extends 4 residues past the end of the read, so its final part is completed from the germline J gene. The chain couples TRBV16 to TRBJ2-5, with 7 bases matching TRBD2. The CDR3 runs 16 residues. The trim removed 0 bases at V and 0 bases at J, leaving 3 bases unmatched. Germline CDR1 is SGHSA and CDR2 is FRNQAP. CDR3 DNA (partial): TGTGCAAGCAGCTTAGAACTGGGGCCTAACCAAGAC. As protein: CASSLELGPNQD. The full CDR3 protein is CASSLELGPNQDTQYF.

With regard to this clone: The gene names here belong to mouse. CDR3: CASSIFLGGTVAEQFF. CDR3 DNA (partial): TGTGCCAGCAGTATATTTCTGGGGGGGACCGTTGCT. The V and J genes are TRBV13-1 and TRBJ2-1; 9 bases align to TRBD2. The missing CDR3 end, 4 residues past where the read stops, is filled in from the germline J gene. CDR3 length equals 16 residues. The trim removed 4 bases at V and 6 bases at J, leaving 11 bases unmatched. Germline loops: CDR1 NSHNY, CDR2 SYGAGN.

Ten or more counts support this clone. Gene names refer to mouse genes. The sequence runs out 4 residues before the end of the CDR3; the remainder is reconstructed from the germline J gene. The chain carries TRBV13-3 and TRBJ2-1, with TRBD2 matching 8 bases. Germline assignment: CDR1 NNHDY and CDR2 SYVADS. This CDR3 is built from 15 residues. The chain's CDR3 is CASSEGGGASAEQFF. The CDR3 DNA, read in part, is TGTGCCAGCAGTGAGGGGGGGGGCGCGTCGGCT.

This clone appeared many times. Gene labels here are mouse ones. The read ends 4 residues shy of where the CDR3 ends; the end is completed using the germline J gene. This chain joins TRBV13-3 and TRBJ1-1, with D perhaps matching TRBD1 (6 bases). Germline-derived CDR1 and CDR2 are NNHDY and SYVADS. The CDR3 has 14 residues. The V end was cut by 4 bases, the J end by 0 bases, with 10 bases between. Incomplete CDR3 DNA: TGTGCCAGCAGTCCGGACAGAGCAAACACA. Protein product: CASSPDRANT. The whole CDR3 region reads CASSPDRANTEVFF.

This clone appeared many times. The gene names here belong to mouse. The read is 4 residues too short to cover the CDR3 end, so that end is filled in from the germline J gene. The chain couples TRBV13-1 to TRBJ2-2; weak D call: TRBD1 (5 bases). The CDR3 consists of 13 residues. Looked up from germline, CDR1 is NSHNY and CDR2 is SYGAGN. Trimming removed 3 bases from V and 5 bases from J, with 8 bases in between. The CDR3 bases that were read are TGTGCCAGCAGTGTGGACAAGACCGGG. Encoded protein: CASSVDKTG. In full, the CDR3 is CASSVDKTGQLYF.

Worth noting for this clone: Each gene name is a mouse one. Read data end 4 residues before the CDR3 end; the end is taken from the germline J gene. The V and J genes are TRBV13-3 and TRBJ2-5, with 7 bases identical to TRBD2. Germline-derived CDR1 and CDR2 are NNHDY and SYVADS. Trimming removed 5 bases from V and 0 bases from J; junction bases left unmatched: 6. The CDR3 extends over 15 amino acids. The CDR3 DNA, read in part, is TGTGCCAGCAGGCCTGACTGGGTTAACCAAGAC. The encoded protein is CASRPDWVNQD. The complete CDR3 reads CASRPDWVNQDTQYF.

This clone was counted at least ten times. Gene names and germline match the mouse. The read halts 4 residues ahead of the CDR3 end, with the missing end drawn from the germline J gene. The chain is built from TRBV19 and TRBJ1-4; TRBD1 might be the D (6 bases). V lost 0 bases to trimming and J lost 0 bases, with 12 bases between them. This CDR3 comprises 17 residues. Looked up from germline, CDR1 is FNHDT and CDR2 is SITEND (reference sequence). The part of the CDR3 DNA that was read is TGTGCCAGCAGTATAGAAGGGGGTCTCCTTTCCAACGAA. Translated, it gives CASSIEGGLLSNE. The complete CDR3 sequence is CASSIEGGLLSNERLFF. The full variable domain, completed using reference TRBV19 and TRBJ1-4, is GGIITQTPKFLIGQEGQKLTLKCQQNFNHDTMYWYRQDSGKGLRLIYYSITENDLQKGDLSEGYDASREKKSSFSLTVTSAQKNEMAVFLCASSIEGGLLSNERLFFGHGTKLSVL.

Comment on this clone: Genes and germline come from the mouse. The read is 4 residues too short to cover the CDR3 end, so that end is filled in from the germline J gene. V gene TRBV4 combines with J gene TRBJ1-2, with 8 bases aligning to TRBD1. V lost 4 bases and J lost 0; bases outside the gene matches: 1. Germline assignment: CDR1 LGHDT and CDR2 YNNKQL (reference sequence). This CDR3 is 14 amino acids long. The CDR3 reads CASSSDRANSDYTF. The sequenced part of the CDR3 DNA is TGTGCCAGCAGCTCGGACAGGGCAAACTCC.

This clone was seen ten or more times. Any gene name here is a mouse gene name. The DNA ends 4 residues before the CDR3 does, and the rest of the CDR3 is filled in from the germline J gene. This chain links TRBV29 with TRBJ1-2; the match to TRBD1 covers 7 bases. This CDR3 is 14 amino acids long. J was trimmed by 0 bases and V by 6 bases; bases with no gene match: 4. CDR1 and CDR2 (germline): MSHET, SYDVDS. CDR3 in amino acids: CASSGDRANSDYTF. The part of the CDR3 DNA that was read is TGTGCTAGCAGCGGGGACAGAGCAAACTCC.

This clone was found many times. Mouse gene names apply. The read ends 4 residues early relative to the CDR3; the germline J gene fills the gap. The chain combines TRBV13-2 with TRBJ2-7, with TRBD1 matching over 7 bases. Germline V lookup: CDR1 NNHNN, CDR2 SYGAGS (reference sequence). CDR3 length equals 13 residues. J gave up 0 bases and V 5 bases, and 2 bases lay outside the gene matches. The DNA read from the CDR3 is TGTGCCAGCGGGGGACAGAGCTCCTAT. Encoded protein: CASGGQSSY. The entire CDR3 sequence reads CASGGQSSYEQYF.

This clone was seen many times. Germline and genes here are mouse. The CDR3 DNA, read in part, is TGTGCCAGCAGTATGGGACAGGGCGGCACA. Amino acid sequence: CASSMGQGGT. From start to end, the CDR3 is CASSMGQGGTEVFF. V and J are TRBV19 and TRBJ1-1; 9 positions match TRBD1. The read terminates 4 residues before the CDR3 end, so the remaining end is supplied by the germline J gene. The CDR3 has 14 residues. Losses at the gene ends were 2 bases for V and 4 bases for J; bases not matched to a gene: 3. Germline V lookup: CDR1 FNHDT, CDR2 SITEND (reference sequence).

This clone was recorded many times. Any gene name here is a mouse gene name. The CDR3 end lies 4 residues beyond the end of the read and is filled in from the germline J gene. This rearrangement joins TRBV31 to TRBJ2-2; unclear D gene. The V gene's germline CDR1 is GKSSPN and CDR2 SITVG. CDR3 length: 13 residues. Trimming pared 0 bases from V and 1 base from J, leaving 3 bases between. The CDR3 DNA, read in part, is TGTGCCTGGAGTCTCTTAAACACCGGG. Its translation is CAWSLLNTG. The whole CDR3 protein reads CAWSLLNTGQLYF.

At least ten counts were recorded for this clone. The listed TCRdb protein conflicts with the DNA translation at residue 11, and the protein shown is translated directly from the DNA. Here the gene names and germline are mouse. CDR3 sequence: CTCSDRGLGNTLYF. The DNA read from the CDR3 is TGCACCTGCAGCGACAGGGGGCTGGGAAATACG. The J gene is TRBJ1-3, the V gene TRBV1, with 10 bases lining up with TRBD1. Read coverage stops 3 residues before the CDR3 terminus; the germline J gene supplies the remainder. Germline V CDR1 and CDR2: NSQYPW, LRSPGD (reference sequence). Germline trimming cut 6 bases from V and 4 bases from J; bases unmatched to any gene: 3. The CDR3 has 14 amino acids.

This clone showed up many times. Gene names refer to mouse genes. Sequencing ends 4 residues short of the CDR3 end; the germline J gene provides the rest. The V call is TRBV13-3, the J call TRBJ2-1; D is ambiguous. Germline V gene sequence: CDR1 NNHDY, CDR2 SYVADS. This CDR3 spans 13 amino acids. V lost 6 bases and J lost 1, with 8 bases in between. CDR3 sequence reads: CASKKQNYAEQFF. CDR3 DNA (partial): TGTGCCAGCAAAAAACAAAACTATGCT.

On this clone itself: Gene names follow the mouse nomenclature. The chain's CDR3 is CASSDRQGSDYTF. The sequenced CDR3 bases are TGTGCCAGCAGTGATCGGCAGGGCTCC. This rearrangement joins TRBV13-1 to TRBJ1-2, with D possibly being TRBD1 (5 bases). The CDR3 end is not reached by the read, which stops 4 residues before it; the germline J gene fills it in. V lost 1 base and J 4 bases, leaving 8 bases between the germline ends. The CDR3 has 13 amino acids. CDR1 and CDR2 (germline): NSHNY, SYGAGN.

Sample share makes this clone medium-sized. TCRdb lists a protein that is different at residue 12 from the translated DNA; the protein given here uses the DNA translation. The listed genes are named as in mouse. The CDR3 end lies 3 residues beyond the end of the read and is filled in from the germline J gene. This chain uses TRBV19 with TRBJ1-3; 7 bases line up with TRBD1. This CDR3 comprises 15 residues. Germline assignment: CDR1 FNHDT and CDR2 SITEND (reference sequence). V trimming: 4 bases; J trimming: 3 bases; junction bases outside the gene matches: 7. Incomplete CDR3 DNA: TGTGCCAGCAGTTCTTCCGACAGGGATGGAAATACG. Its protein is CASSSSDRDGNT. The entire CDR3 sequence reads CASSSSDRDGNTLYF.

This clone occurred many times. Any gene name here is a mouse gene name. The CDR3 goes on 4 residues after the read ends, and that part is filled in from the germline J gene. This rearrangement joins TRBV29 to TRBJ2-1; 7 bases fit TRBD2. Germline CDR1 MSHET, CDR2 SYDVDS. Trimming at V came to 4 bases and at J to 4 bases, leaving 10 bases not matched to a gene. This CDR3 comprises 16 residues. The CDR3 loop reads CASSSLDWFWYAEQFF. CDR3 DNA, as far as it was read: TGTGCTAGCAGTTCCCTGGACTGGTTTTGGTATGCT.